The entry below gives a single T cell receptor (beta chain) sequence along with its context. Antigen unknown. The data are from a study of T cells in Graves' hyperthyroidism and ophthalmopathy. Study details: At the time of initial diagnosis and before any treatment, peripheral blood was collected.

Study results and limitations: Blood also showed most of the thyroid clonotypes that were expanded above 0.001.

It was RNA transcripts that yielded the amplified TCR beta CDR3 regions. The HTBI primer set drove a first-round RT-PCR of the TCR CDR3. In TCRdb, the multiplex PCR reads were re-called with MiXCR into one record per CDR3 protein. The repertoire holds about 400,000 distinct CDR3 sequences, with around a quarter as singletons. The germline gives CDR1 MDHEN, CDR2 SYDVKM. J was trimmed by 7 bases and V by 6 bases; bases with no gene match: 18. This CDR3 has 16 amino acids. The sample comprised blood. The clonotype originates from a man aged 50 to 60 with Graves' hyperthyroidism. This chain joins TRBV28 and TRBJ2-7, with TRBD1 matching over 7 bases. The CDR3 sequence: CASSGKFRGLLREQYF. CDR3 nucleotides: TGTGCCAGCAGCGGAAAGTTCAGGGGGTTATTACGAGAGCAGTACTTC. Based on the CDR3 plus reference TRBV28 and TRBJ2-7, the full variable domain is DVKVTQSSRYLVKRTGEKVFLECVQDMDHENMFWYRQDPGLGLRLIYFSYDVKMKEKGDIPEGYSVSREKKERFSLILESASTNQTSMYLCASSGKFRGLLREQYFGPGTRLTVT.